Listed below are T cell receptor beta chains from one sample, sequenced in a study of blood T cell repertoires in COVID-19. The data were produced by immunoSEQ multiplex PCR, yet TCRdb's version contains in-frame clones alone and is incomplete. The sample holds roughly 260,000 clones, approximately 91% seen once. The sequencing sample was made of PBMCs or T cells enriched from blood (not recorded which). These receptors were obtained from a human donor in a cohort exposed to, infected with or recovered from COVID-19 (not recorded which). The donor label of this sample is uncertain. Both conserved end residues are part of each CDR3. Not all rows give a size; the values are once, few, many and, for expanded clones, a class.

clone size | V gene | CDR3 length | CDR3 protein
NA | TRBV5-1 | 17 | CASSGTGTGGGGNTIYF
once | TRBV5-1 | 17 | CASSLALRQGDLYEQYF
NA | TRBV6-5 | 15 | CASNRLGGATYEQYF
NA | TRBV19 | 14 | CASRQRGTNEKLFF
NA | TRBV18 | 14 | CASSPQQGDYGYTF
NA | TRBV19 | 15 | CASSHLGGSNQPQHF
NA | TRBV7-6 | 12 | CASSWTGNEQYF
NA | TRBV10-1 | 15 | CASRLPGHFTGELFF
NA | TRBV10-3 | 19 | CAISEGDRPRSTSNQPQHF
NA | TRBV24-1 | 12 | CATSPGSYGYTF
NA | TRBV23-1 | 13 | CASSQPYRAGYTF
NA | TRBV18 | 13 | CASSPPEEVGYTF
few | TRBV7-3 | 14 | CASTRQQNTGELFF
NA | TRBV24-1 | 15 | CATNMEGTTNEKLFF
NA | TRBV2 | 13 | CASSADINQPQHF
NA | TRBV6-1 | 14 | CASSDGQGPYEQYF
NA | TRBV13 | 14 | CASSLNRGAGELFF
few | TRBV20-1 | 13 | CSASGEVGEKLFF
few | TRBV14 | 16 | CASSEGGRILPNEQFF
NA | TRBV29-1 | 12 | CSVEGQSYGYTF
NA | TRBV7-9 | 14 | CASSWYQPGSPLHF
NA | TRBV27 | 12 | CASRDRESPLHF
NA | TRBV12-5 | 14 | CASGLAFGAYEQYF
NA | TRBV19 | 15 | CASHKGVRGTDTQYF
NA | TRBV20-1 | 12 | CSASPESGGYTF
NA | TRBV7-6 | 15 | CASSLEEGPGKGYTF
NA | TRBV5-4 | 14 | CALTFRRNTGELFF
NA | TRBV5-4 | 16 | CASSLAEGGDHNEQFF